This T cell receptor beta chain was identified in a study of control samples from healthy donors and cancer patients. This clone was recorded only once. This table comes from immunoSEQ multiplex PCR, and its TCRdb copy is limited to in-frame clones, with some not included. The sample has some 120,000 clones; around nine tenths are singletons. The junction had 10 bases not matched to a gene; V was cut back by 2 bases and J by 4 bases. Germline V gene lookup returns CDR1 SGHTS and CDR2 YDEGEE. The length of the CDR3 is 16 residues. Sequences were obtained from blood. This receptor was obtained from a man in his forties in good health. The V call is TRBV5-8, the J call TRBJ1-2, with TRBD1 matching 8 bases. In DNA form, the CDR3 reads TGTGCCAGCAGCTTTCAGGGGGCACTCGTCGTCTATGGCTACACCTTC. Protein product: CASSFQGALVVYGYTF. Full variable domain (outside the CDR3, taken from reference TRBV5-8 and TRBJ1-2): EAGVTQSPTHLIKTRGQQATLRCSPISGHTSVYWYQQALGLGLQFLLWYDEGEERNRGNFPPRFSGRQFPNYSSELNVNALELEDSALYLCASSFQGALVVYGYTFGSGTRLTVV.